These 28 T cell receptor beta chains originate from one sample sequenced in a study of brain T cells in children with intractable seizures. Profiled with immunoSEQ multiplex PCR; TCRdb holds only in-frame clones, not every one. This table holds roughly 110,000 clones, 94% found once. Sequencing used peripheral blood, obtained at surgery. The receptors derive from a boy less than two years old with hemimegalencephaly and intractable seizures.

This sequence joins TRBV4-1 and TRBJ2-1; D is uncertain. Per germline, CDR1 MGHRA and CDR2 YSYEKL. V was shortened by 4 bases and J by 7 bases, with 11 bases between the two germline ends. This CDR3 contains 13 residues. DNA of the CDR3: TGCGCCAGCAGCCCAGGCCCAGATAATGAGCAGTTCTTC. Its translation: CASSPGPDNEQFF.

The V and J genes are TRBV7-2 and TRBJ1-2; 9 nucleotides line up with TRBD1. J was trimmed by 4 bases and V by 5 bases; bases with no gene match: 8. The CDR3 runs to 15 residues. The germline CDR1 and CDR2 sequences are SGHTA and FQGNSA. DNA of the CDR3: TGTGCCAGCAGCCACCGTCCGGGACAGGGCTATGGCTACACCTTC. This sequence encodes CASSHRPGQGYGYTF.

A single count supports this clone. This chain links TRBV15 with TRBJ2-1; D may be TRBD1 or TRBD2 (5 bases each). The germline V gene encodes CDR1 LNHNV and CDR2 YYDKDF (reference sequence). This CDR3 contains 17 residues. V was pared by 2 bases and J by 7 bases, with 21 bases between. CDR3 DNA: TGTGCCACCAGCAGACCCCGGGTGGGGGTCTGGGGAAATGAGCAGTTCTTC. This sequence encodes CATSRPRVGVWGNEQFF.

The chain has TRBV27 and TRBJ2-7; D may be TRBD1 (6 bases). Germline values: CDR1 MNHEY, CDR2 SMNVEV (reference sequence). CDR3 size: 15 residues. Trimming took off 4 bases at V and 0 bases at J, with 13 bases between the two ends. The CDR3 here is CASSSYRDRSYEQYF. CDR3 DNA sequence: TGTGCCAGCAGTTCGTACAGGGATCGCTCCTACGAGCAGTACTTC.

The chain recombines TRBV30 with TRBJ1-5; TRBD1 matches at 7 bases. V was clipped by 2 bases and J by 2 bases; unmatched bases: 9. This CDR3 spans 16 amino acids. Germline CDR1 is GTSNPN and CDR2 is SVGIG (reference sequence). The CDR3 sequence is CAWSRRTGTGNQPQHF. The CDR3 nucleotides are TGTGCCTGGAGTCGACGGACCGGGACAGGCAATCAGCCCCAGCATTTT.

About this clone: The sample contains more than one DNA sequence encoding this CDR3. The genes are TRBV12-3 or TRBV12-4 and TRBJ2-1, with no clear D. The CDR3 covers 11 residues. The V gene lost 2 bases and the J gene lost 6 bases, with 2 bases spanning the gap. The CDR3 sequence is CASSLLNEQFF. As DNA, the CDR3 is TGTGCCAGCAGTTTACTCAATGAGCAGTTCTTC.

The gene calls are TRBV10-1 and TRBJ2-7, with 13 bases matching TRBD2. Germline V gives CDR1 WNHNN, CDR2 SYGVQD (reference sequence). V was pared by 9 bases and J by 5 bases, with 10 bases of the junction left unmatched. The CDR3 contains 15 residues. Here the CDR3 DNA reads TGCGCCAGGCATGAGGGACTAGCGGGATGCCACGAGCAGTACTTC. Amino acids: CARHEGLAGCHEQYF.

J is TRBJ1-4 and V is TRBV15; D remains ambiguous. This CDR3 comprises 16 residues. Between the trimmed V and J ends, which lost 0 bases and 1 base, there was a span of 9 bases. Germline lookup yields CDR1 LNHNV and CDR2 YYDKDF (reference sequence). The CDR3 here is CATSRERRVTNEKLFF. CDR3 nucleotides: TGTGCCACCAGCAGAGAGAGGAGGGTAACTAATGAAAAACTGTTTTTT.

The chain is built from TRBV28 and TRBJ1-6, with TRBD1 as a possible D gene (5 bases). This CDR3 is built from 11 residues. V lost 9 bases and J lost 12, with 12 bases in between. Per the germline V gene, CDR1 is MDHEN and CDR2 is SYDVKM. In DNA, the CDR3 is TGTGCCAGTTTTAGGGACGGACCCCTCCACTTT. Translating it yields CASFRDGPLHF.

The CDR3 here is CASSFRQGVGAGELFF. The CDR3 coding sequence is TGTGCCAGCAGCTTTCGACAGGGGGTAGGGGCCGGGGAGCTGTTTTTT. The chain recombines TRBV5-4 with TRBJ2-2, with 9 bases identical to TRBD1. CDR1 is SGHNT, CDR2 YYREEE, per germline (reference sequence). This CDR3 spans 16 amino acids. V shed 2 bases, J shed 6 bases, and the junction held 8 bases outside the gene matches.

The gene calls are TRBV7-9 and TRBJ2-3, with TRBD2 matching 13 bases. Germline-derived CDR1 and CDR2 are SEHNR and FQNEAQ (reference sequence). CDR3 length: 17 amino acids. CDR3 sequence reads: CAHSGTSGITSTDTQYF. In DNA, the CDR3 is TGTGCTCACTCCGGGACTAGCGGGATTACTAGCACAGATACGCAGTATTTT.

The V gene is TRBV18, the J gene TRBJ1-5; tentative D call: TRBD1 (5 bases). The CDR3 covers 14 residues. CDR1 is KGHSH and CDR2 is LQKENI in the germline V gene. V shed 3 bases and J shed 11 bases, with 17 bases lying between them. CDR3 nucleotide sequence: TGTGCCAGCTCACCCTGGGACCGGCCGATGTCCCAGCATTTT. Its protein is CASSPWDRPMSQHF.

This chain links TRBV10-2 with TRBJ2-7, with TRBD2 as a possible D gene (7 bases). The CDR3 extends over 17 amino acids. With 4 bases removed from V and 3 bases from J, the gap between germline ends came to 22 bases. Germline V gene sequence: CDR1 WSHSY, CDR2 SAAADI. CDR3 sequence reads: CASSGRMGGRGGYEQYF. CDR3 DNA: TGCGCCAGCAGTGGGCGAATGGGGGGGCGTGGGGGCTACGAGCAGTACTTC.

J is TRBJ2-1 and V is TRBV7-9, with a weak D call TRBD1 (6 bases). CDR1 is SEHNR, CDR2 FQNEAQ, per germline (reference sequence). Trimming pared 1 base from V and 0 bases from J, leaving 16 bases between. The CDR3 is 18 residues long. In DNA, the CDR3 is TGTGCCAGCAGCTTAGGTCTCAGGGGCCCGAGCTCCTACAATGAGCAGTTCTTC. It codes for CASSLGLRGPSSYNEQFF.

The V and J genes are TRBV11-2 and TRBJ2-7; a possible D gene is TRBD2 (6 bases). V gave up 1 base and J gave up 2 bases, with 18 bases separating them. Germline CDR1 reads SGHAT; CDR2 reads FQNNGV. This CDR3 contains 17 residues. The CDR3 DNA follows: TGTGCCAGCAGCTTAGCTGGGGCGACGGGACTTACCTACGAGCAGTACTTC. Encoded protein: CASSLAGATGLTYEQYF.

V usage is TRBV4-1 and J usage is TRBJ2-5; D perhaps matches TRBD2 (5 bases). The CDR3 is made up of 17 amino acids. CDR1 is MGHRA, CDR2 YSYEKL, per germline. The V end was cut by 2 bases, the J end by 2 bases, with 18 bases between. CDR3 DNA: TGCGCCAGCAGCCAACGCCATAGGAGGTACTGGCAAGAGACCCAGTACTTC. Its translation is CASSQRHRRYWQETQYF.

The chain is built from TRBV6-1 and TRBJ1-2; tentative D call: TRBD1 (5 bases). This CDR3 comprises 14 residues. Trimming removed 0 bases at V and 8 bases at J, with 13 bases between. Germline-derived CDR1 and CDR2 are MNHNS and SASEGT. Written as DNA, the CDR3 is TGTGCCAGCAGTGAAGCCCGGGGGGTGCAAGGCTACACCTTC. Translation gives CASSEARGVQGYTF.

The rearrangement uses TRBV27 and TRBJ2-1, with TRBD2 matching 8 bases. V lost 3 bases to trimming and J lost 1 base; unmatched junction nucleotides: 8. CDR1 is MNHEY and CDR2 is SMNVEV in the germline V gene (reference sequence). The CDR3 runs 17 residues. CDR3 residues: CASSLGVGGRSYNEQFF. The CDR3 DNA follows: TGTGCCAGCAGTTTGGGGGTGGGCGGGAGGTCCTACAATGAGCAGTTCTTC.

This rearrangement joins TRBV29-1 to TRBJ2-7, with 12 bases lining up with TRBD2. J gave up 6 bases and V 7 bases, and 13 bases lay outside the gene matches. The CDR3 has 15 residues. The V gene's germline CDR1 is SQVTM and CDR2 ANQGSEA. The CDR3 spells CSAQGASGRVVEQYF. Here the CDR3 DNA reads TGCAGCGCCCAGGGTGCTAGCGGGAGGGTGGTCGAGCAGTACTTC.

This clone was seen once. In DNA, the CDR3 is TGTGCCAGCAGTTTCCCCGGACATACCTACGAGCAGTACTTC. Amino acids: CASSFPGHTYEQYF. The genes are TRBV27 and TRBJ2-7; a possible D gene is TRBD1 (5 bases). V lost 3 bases and J lost 2, with 11 bases in between. The CDR3 is 14 amino acids. Germline V gene lookup returns CDR1 MNHEY and CDR2 SMNVEV (reference sequence).

The chain carries TRBV29-1 and TRBJ1-1, with no clear D. Germline V gene data show CDR1 as SQVTM and CDR2 as ANQGSEA. V lost 4 bases to trimming and J lost 7 bases, with 13 bases between them. This CDR3 spans 12 amino acids. The CDR3 loop is CSVAFTGFEAFF. CDR3 bases: TGCAGCGTTGCATTTACGGGATTTGAAGCTTTCTTT.

The CDR3 loop reads CASSSVPNYEQYF. CDR3 DNA: TGCGCCAGCAGCTCCGTACCGAACTACGAGCAGTACTTC. V and J are TRBV5-1 and TRBJ2-7; D is unclear. The germline CDR1 and CDR2 sequences are SGHRS and YFSETQ. This CDR3 is 13 amino acids long. Trimming pared 3 bases from V and 3 bases from J, leaving 10 bases between.

The rearrangement joins TRBV4-1 to TRBJ1-5, with D uncertain. Trimming cost V 0 bases and J 12 bases, with 18 bases left between them. Germline V gives CDR1 MGHRA, CDR2 YSYEKL. The CDR3 contains 15 residues. CDR3 sequence: CASSQEGGLVTLQHF. The DNA for the CDR3 is TGCGCCAGCAGCCAAGAAGGAGGATTGGTGACTCTCCAGCATTTT.

The chain links TRBV27 to TRBJ2-1; D possibly uses TRBD1 or TRBD2 (5 bases each). The germline gives CDR1 MNHEY, CDR2 SMNVEV (reference sequence). CDR3 size: 20 residues. V shed 2 bases and J shed 0 bases, with 23 bases lying between them. Here the CDR3 DNA reads TGTGCCAGCAGTTTAGTCGTTGTTACTCGGGGCCGCTTCTCCTACAATGAGCAGTTCTTC. Amino acids: CASSLVVVTRGRFSYNEQFF.

The J gene is TRBJ1-6, the V gene TRBV5-1; the match to TRBD1 covers 7 bases. This CDR3 is built from 15 residues. J gave up 10 bases and V 0 bases, and 7 bases lay outside the gene matches. CDR1 and CDR2 (germline): SGHRS, YFSETQ. The CDR3 region has the DNA TGCGCCAGCAGCTTGGAGGCAGGGGGTCAGTCACCCCTCCACTTT. It specifies CASSLEAGGQSPLHF.

This clone was seen a single time. The V gene is TRBV5-1, the J gene TRBJ2-3; the match to TRBD2 covers 15 bases. The V gene end was trimmed by 4 bases and the J gene end by 1 base; junction bases not matched to a gene: 10. Germline V CDR1 and CDR2: SGHRS, YFSETQ. CDR3 size: 19 residues. The CDR3 DNA is TGCGCCAGCAGCCTGATAACGGGACTAGCGGGAGGTCGCACAGATACGCAGTATTTT. It is translated as CASSLITGLAGGRTDTQYF.

The rearrangement uses TRBV27 and TRBJ2-7; D is undetermined. CDR1 and CDR2 (germline): MNHEY, SMNVEV (reference sequence). This CDR3 has 15 amino acids. Trimming cost V 2 bases and J 2 bases, with 13 bases left between them. The CDR3, as DNA: TGTGCCAGCAGTTTAGGGTTCGGGTCGGCCTACGAGCAGTACTTC. Protein product: CASSLGFGSAYEQYF.

The chain recombines TRBV1 with TRBJ2-2; the DNA was not used to check the table's D call, TRBD1. TRBV1 is a recognized pseudogene. This CDR3 spans 15 amino acids. Here the CDR3 DNA reads TGCACCAGCAGCCGTGGGACACTTAACACCGGGGAGCTGTTTTTT. Protein: CTSSRGTLNTGELFF.